The 23 T cell receptor beta chains given below trace back to one sample, sequenced in a study of early T cells in non-severe SARS-CoV-2 infection. TCRdb recomputed calls from the 5' RACE reads with MiXCR, one row per CDR3 protein. The sample lists tens of thousands of distinct CDR3 sequences; approximately 16% were seen once. Sequenced material: whole blood, taken at baseline. The source is an adult who was a healthcare worker with PCR-confirmed SARS-CoV-2 infection or an uninfected control (not recorded which).

The rearrangement uses TRBV5-6 and TRBJ2-3; tentative D call: TRBD1 (5 bases). V was pared by 4 bases and J by 8 bases, with 17 bases between. This CDR3 spans 14 amino acids. Germline CDR1 is SGHDT and CDR2 is YYEEEE. The CDR3 DNA is TGTGCCAGCAGCAGAACGGACACTTTGGGTACGCAGTATTTT. Its protein is CASSRTDTLGTQYF.

This clonotype has ten or more counts. The chain couples TRBV12-3 or TRBV12-4 to TRBJ2-1, with TRBD2 matching 11 bases. There are 14 residues in the CDR3. After removal of 6 bases from V and 9 bases from J, the junction contained 7 bases not matched to a gene. DNA of the CDR3: TGTGCCAGCAGAACTAGCGGGAGTAGAGGTGAGCAGTTCTTC. Protein: CASRTSGSRGEQFF.

V usage is TRBV7-2 and J usage is TRBJ2-2; no definite D call. The length of the CDR3 is 13 residues. V gave up 6 bases and J gave up 4 bases, with 9 bases separating them. The germline CDR1 and CDR2 sequences are SGHTA and FQGNSA. The CDR3 DNA follows: TGTGCCAGCAGTCCCATAGTCACCGGGGAGCTGTTTTTT. Its translation: CASSPIVTGELFF.

About this clonotype itself: A much bigger clone sits one base away, suggesting this may be a read error. V and J are TRBV7-9 and TRBJ2-7, with D hard to call. The CDR3 totals 15 residues. Germline CDR1 reads SEHNR; CDR2 reads FQNEAQ (reference sequence). The V end was cut by 2 bases, the J end by 5 bases, with 16 bases between. CDR3 loop: CASSLCPDGADEQYF. In DNA, the CDR3 is TGTGCCAGCAGCTTATGCCCGGACGGCGCCGACGAGCAGTACTTC. Supplemented by reference TRBV7-9 and TRBJ2-7, the full variable domain reads DTGVSQNPRHKITKRGQNVTFRCDPISEHNRLYWYRQTLGQGPEFLTYFQNEAQLEKSRLLSDRFSAERPKGSFSTLEIQRTEQGDSAMYLCASSLCPDGADEQYFGPGTRLTVT.

Comment on this clonotype: A much bigger clone sits one base away, suggesting this may be a read error. Likely a read error: the CDR3 ends without its conserved phenylalanine or tryptophan. The chain employs TRBV20-1 and TRBJ1-4; D possibly corresponds to TRBD1 (5 bases). The CDR3 runs 15 residues. Per the germline V gene, CDR1 is DFQATT and CDR2 is SNEGSKA (reference sequence). Trimming removed 6 bases at V and 5 bases at J, with 19 bases between. The CDR3 loop reads CSASNPQVGNEKLFS. CDR3 nucleotide sequence: TGCAGTGCCTCGAATCCACAGGTTGGGAATGAAAAACTGTTTTCT.

This chain links TRBV9 with TRBJ2-7; unclear D gene. The CDR3 is 14 residues long. Germline V gene data show CDR1 as SGDLS and CDR2 as YYNGEE. V shed 2 bases and J shed 2 bases, with 11 bases lying between them. The CDR3 DNA sequence: TGTGCCAGCAGCGTCTACAGTGAGCCCTACGAGCAGTACTTC. Translating it yields CASSVYSEPYEQYF.

This clonotype was counted once. V gene TRBV28 combines with J gene TRBJ2-4, with TRBD1 as a possible D gene (6 bases). Trimming left V 4 bases short and J 2 bases short, with 21 bases between. Germline CDR1 is MDHEN and CDR2 is SYDVKM. The CDR3 totals 18 residues. The CDR3 region is CASSSPRPTRDTKNIQYF. The CDR3 region has the DNA TGTGCCAGCAGTTCCCCAAGACCGACCCGGGACACCAAAAACATTCAGTACTTC.

This clonotype was seen a few times. The rearrangement links TRBV11-2 to TRBJ2-7; D possibly uses TRBD1 or TRBD2 (5 bases each). Germline values: CDR1 SGHAT, CDR2 FQNNGV. The CDR3 is 13 amino acids. V shed 6 bases and J shed 4 bases, with 13 bases lying between them. CDR3 coding DNA: TGTGCCAGCAGAAGTCCGGGACGATACGAGCAGTACTTC. Its translation: CASRSPGRYEQYF.

This chain uses TRBV5-1 with TRBJ2-6; D is unclear. This CDR3 spans 14 amino acids. Germline CDR1 SGHRS, CDR2 YFSETQ. Trimming took off 3 bases at V and 4 bases at J, with 8 bases between the two ends. Here the CDR3 DNA reads TGCGCCAGCAGCTCCGACCCGGGGGCCAACGTCCTGACTTTC. Protein product: CASSSDPGANVLTF.

This clonotype was seen ten or more times. The chain employs TRBV9 and TRBJ2-7, with TRBD2 matching 8 bases. V shed 2 bases and J 0 bases; nucleotides not matched to a gene: 4. The CDR3 runs to 15 residues. Germline V gene lookup returns CDR1 SGDLS and CDR2 YYNGEE. The CDR3 sequence is CASSVDGTSSYEQYF. CDR3 DNA: TGTGCCAGCAGCGTCGACGGGACTAGCTCCTACGAGCAGTACTTC.

The CDR3 bases are TGTGCCAGCAGCCACCCGTTGGGCGAGCAGTTCTTC. It yields the protein CASSHPLGEQFF. The chain couples TRBV11-2 to TRBJ2-1; D not certain. Germline CDR1 and CDR2: SGHAT and FQNNGV. The CDR3 has 12 amino acids. V was trimmed by 5 bases and J by 10 bases, leaving 12 bases between them.

The V call is TRBV11-2, the J call TRBJ2-1; D may be TRBD1 (6 bases). The germline CDR1 and CDR2 sequences are SGHAT and FQNNGV. V was shortened by 1 base and J by 8 bases, with 15 bases between the two germline ends. The CDR3 runs 15 residues. CDR3 amino acids: CASSLGGGVLYEQFF. The CDR3 region has the DNA TGTGCCAGCAGCTTAGGAGGGGGAGTATTGTATGAGCAGTTCTTC.

The DNA for the CDR3 is TGTGCCAGCAGCTTTTCCCCTGATGCGGGAGCGCCCCGAGACGAGCAGTACTTC. It yields the protein CASSFSPDAGAPRDEQYF. The chain uses TRBV7-6 and TRBJ2-7, with 7 positions matching TRBD2. The CDR3 runs 18 residues. CDR1 is SGHVS, CDR2 FNYEAQ, per germline. Trimming removed 3 bases from V and 5 bases from J; junction bases left unmatched: 19.

The CDR3 reads CASSLVRGRVKNIQYF. In DNA, the CDR3 is TGTGCCAGCAGTTTGGTCAGGGGACGCGTCAAAAACATTCAGTACTTC. V and J are TRBV28 and TRBJ2-4; tentative D call: TRBD1 (6 bases). The length of the CDR3 is 16 residues. Germline loops: CDR1 MDHEN, CDR2 SYDVKM. The germline V and J ends were trimmed by 3 bases and 3 bases, with 15 bases remaining between them.

This clonotype has a handful of counts. The chain combines TRBV19 with TRBJ2-3; 13 bases line up with TRBD2. With 5 bases clipped from V and 2 bases from J, the junction kept 7 bases outside the gene matches. CDR1 LNHDA and CDR2 SQIVND come from the germline V gene (reference sequence). The CDR3 is made up of 17 amino acids. CDR3 loop: CASSRLAGGRLTDTQYF. CDR3 DNA sequence: TGTGCCAGTAGTCGACTAGCGGGAGGCCGACTCACAGATACGCAGTATTTT. The whole variable domain, filled in from reference TRBV19 and TRBJ2-3, reads DGGITQSPKYLFRKEGQNVTLSCEQNLNHDAMYWYRQDPGQGLRLIYYSQIVNDFQKGDIAEGYSVSREKKESFPLTVTSAQKNPTAFYLCASSRLAGGRLTDTQYFGPGTRLTVL.

The rearrangement uses TRBV7-2 and TRBJ2-2, with a possible D match to TRBD2 (6 bases). Germline V gene lookup returns CDR1 SGHTA and CDR2 FQGNSA. This CDR3 is 16 amino acids long. Trimming removed 2 bases from V and 2 bases from J, with 12 bases in between. The CDR3 sequence is CASSLLGGLNTGELFF. DNA of the CDR3: TGTGCCAGCAGCTTACTGGGCGGACTAAACACCGGGGAGCTGTTTTTT.

This chain joins TRBV6-6 and TRBJ2-1; 7 nucleotides agree with TRBD2. V gave up 2 bases and J gave up 3 bases; unmatched junction bases: 7. The germline V gene encodes CDR1 MNHNY and CDR2 SVGAGI (reference sequence). The CDR3 runs to 16 residues. This chain's CDR3 is CASSYTKRESYNEQFF. The CDR3 DNA sequence: TGTGCCAGCAGTTACACTAAGCGGGAAAGCTACAATGAGCAGTTCTTC.

This clonotype was observed a few times. V is TRBV27 and J is TRBJ2-6; 7 bases line up with TRBD1. Unmatched junction bases numbered 15, after V lost 7 bases and J lost 0 bases. The germline V gene has CDR1 MNHEY and CDR2 SMNVEV (reference sequence). The CDR3 has 19 amino acids. CDR3 bases: TGTGCCAGCACAGACGACAGGGAAGTCCCTAGCTCTGGGGCCAACGTCCTGACTTTC. Encoded protein: CASTDDREVPSSGANVLTF.

This clonotype has more than one count but fewer than ten. J is TRBJ2-5 and V is TRBV28; TRBD1 is a possible D gene (5 bases). Germline loops: CDR1 MDHEN, CDR2 SYDVKM. This CDR3 comprises 15 residues. Trimming removed 5 bases from V and 4 bases from J, with 17 bases in between. In DNA form, the CDR3 reads TGTGCCAGCAGTCCCTTCGTGGGGCTCAGAGAGACCCAGTACTTC. Its translation: CASSPFVGLRETQYF.

The chain employs TRBV2 and TRBJ2-1; D may correspond to TRBD1 or TRBD2 (5 bases each). The CDR3 has 13 residues. The V and J ends lost 6 bases and 7 bases respectively, with 13 bases between them. The V gene's germline CDR1 is SNHLY and CDR2 FYNNEI. This CDR3 reads CASRGTFGNEQFF. In DNA, the CDR3 is TGTGCCAGCAGGGGGACCTTCGGTAATGAGCAGTTCTTC.

This clonotype appeared a few times. This rearrangement joins TRBV20-1 to TRBJ1-1; 7 bases are a match to TRBD1. The CDR3 has 15 amino acids. The junction had 7 bases not matched to a gene; V was cut back by 2 bases and J by 1 base. The germline CDR1 and CDR2 sequences are DFQATT and SNEGSKA (reference sequence). The CDR3, as DNA: TGCAGTGCTAGACAAGGTCGGGACAGGAACACTGAAGCTTTCTTT. It encodes CSARQGRDRNTEAFF.

This clonotype was seen at least ten times. The V and J genes are TRBV6-2 or TRBV6-3 and TRBJ2-7; 12 bases align to TRBD2. Trimming took 3 bases from V and 0 from J; bases not matched to a gene: 6. Looked up from germline, CDR1 is MNHEY and CDR2 is SVGEGT. This CDR3 spans 17 amino acids. The CDR3 loop is CASSYRLAGVSSYEQYF. CDR3 sequence (DNA): TGTGCCAGCAGTTATCGACTAGCGGGGGTGAGCTCCTACGAGCAGTACTTC.

The chain has TRBV6-6 and TRBJ2-7; D may correspond to TRBD1 or TRBD2 (5 bases each). V lost 0 bases to trimming and J lost 6 bases, with 12 bases between them. This CDR3 has 14 residues. Per germline, CDR1 MNHNY and CDR2 SVGAGI (reference sequence). CDR3 coding DNA: TGTGCCAGCAGTTACTCGGGGGATAGAGGCGAGCAGTACTTC. Its translation is CASSYSGDRGEQYF.